This TCR beta chain appears in the sequencing data of a study of T cell responses to AZD1222 COVID-19 vaccine. Study-wide results and limits: With two AZD1222 doses given, Spike-specific TCR breadth and depth both rose. All repertoire sampling was performed exclusively after the peak T cell response.

Trimming cost V 2 bases and J 4 bases, with 17 bases left between them. Germline V gene sequence: CDR1 MNHNS, CDR2 SASEGT. This CDR3 region has 16 residues. The assay was immunoSEQ multiplex PCR, and TCRdb's table has in-frame clones only and misses some. This table has 130,000 or so clones, more than 85% appearing once. This clone was observed once. Its antigen is not identified. This receptor was taken from an adult in good health. The sample consisted of peripheral blood, taken on day 0 of MenACWY control vaccination. The gene calls are TRBV6-1 and TRBJ1-2; D gene unclear. The DNA for the CDR3 is TGTGCCAGCAGTGAACGGGTTGGCGCATCAACCTATGGCTACACCTTC. This gives the protein CASSERVGASTYGYTF.